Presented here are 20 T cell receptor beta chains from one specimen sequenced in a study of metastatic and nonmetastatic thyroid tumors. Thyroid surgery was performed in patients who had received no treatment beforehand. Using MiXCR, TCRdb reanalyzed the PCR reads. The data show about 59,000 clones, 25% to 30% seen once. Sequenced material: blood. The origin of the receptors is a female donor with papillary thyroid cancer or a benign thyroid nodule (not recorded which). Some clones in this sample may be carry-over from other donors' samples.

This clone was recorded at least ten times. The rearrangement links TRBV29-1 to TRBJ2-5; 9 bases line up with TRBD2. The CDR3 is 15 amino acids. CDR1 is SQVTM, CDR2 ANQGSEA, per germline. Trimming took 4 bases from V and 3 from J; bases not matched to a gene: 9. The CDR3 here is CSVVRAGGRKETQYF. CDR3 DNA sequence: TGCAGCGTTGTTAGGGCGGGGGGGAGAAAAGAGACCCAGTACTTC.

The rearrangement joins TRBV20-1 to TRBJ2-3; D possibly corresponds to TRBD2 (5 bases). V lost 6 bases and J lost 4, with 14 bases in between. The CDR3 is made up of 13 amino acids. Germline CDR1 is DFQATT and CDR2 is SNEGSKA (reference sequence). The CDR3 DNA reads TGCAGTGCCGAGCCGGGAAAGTCAGATACGCAGTATTTT. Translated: CSAEPGKSDTQYF.

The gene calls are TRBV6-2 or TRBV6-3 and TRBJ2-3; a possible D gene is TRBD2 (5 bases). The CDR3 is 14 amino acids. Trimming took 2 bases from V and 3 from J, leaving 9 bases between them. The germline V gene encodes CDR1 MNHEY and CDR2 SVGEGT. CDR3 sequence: CASSYRGNTDTQYF. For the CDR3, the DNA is TGTGCCAGCAGTTACCGAGGGAATACAGATACGCAGTATTTT.

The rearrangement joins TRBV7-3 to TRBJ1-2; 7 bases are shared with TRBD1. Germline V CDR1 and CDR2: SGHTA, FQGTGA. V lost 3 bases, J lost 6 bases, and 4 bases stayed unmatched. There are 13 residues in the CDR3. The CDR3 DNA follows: TGTGCCAGCAGCTTCGCGACAGGGAATGGCTACACCTTC. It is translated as CASSFATGNGYTF.

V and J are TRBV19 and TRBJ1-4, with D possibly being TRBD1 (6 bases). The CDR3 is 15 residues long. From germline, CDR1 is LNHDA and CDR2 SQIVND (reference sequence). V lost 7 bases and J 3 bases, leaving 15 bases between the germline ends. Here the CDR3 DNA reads TGTGCCAGTACTAAAGGGGGGCAGGCTAATGAAAAACTGTTTTTT. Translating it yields CASTKGGQANEKLFF.

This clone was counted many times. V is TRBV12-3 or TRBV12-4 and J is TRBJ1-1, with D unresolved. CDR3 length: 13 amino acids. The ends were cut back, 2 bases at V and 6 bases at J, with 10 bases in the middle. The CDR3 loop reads CASSLSSLAEAFF. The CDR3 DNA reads TGTGCCAGCAGTTTAAGTAGCCTGGCTGAAGCTTTCTTT.

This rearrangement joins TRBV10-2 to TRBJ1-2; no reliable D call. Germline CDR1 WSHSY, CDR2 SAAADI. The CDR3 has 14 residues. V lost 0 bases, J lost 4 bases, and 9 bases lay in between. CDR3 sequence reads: CASSESRLSYGYTF. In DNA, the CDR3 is TGCGCCAGCAGTGAGTCGAGGCTTTCCTATGGCTACACCTTC.

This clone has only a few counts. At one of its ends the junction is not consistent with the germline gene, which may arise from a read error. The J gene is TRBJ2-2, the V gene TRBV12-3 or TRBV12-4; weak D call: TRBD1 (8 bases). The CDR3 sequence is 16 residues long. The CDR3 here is CASSSYGQGRSGEPFF. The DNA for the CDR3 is TGTGCCAGCAGTTCCTATGGACAGGGAAGGAGCGGGGAGCCGTTTTTT.

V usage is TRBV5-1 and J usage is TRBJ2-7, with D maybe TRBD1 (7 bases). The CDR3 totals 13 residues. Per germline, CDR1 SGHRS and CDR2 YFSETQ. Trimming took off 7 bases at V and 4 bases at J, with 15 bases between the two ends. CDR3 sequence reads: CASGFSGGYEQYF. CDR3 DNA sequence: TGCGCCAGCGGTTTTTCAGGGGGGTACGAGCAGTACTTC.

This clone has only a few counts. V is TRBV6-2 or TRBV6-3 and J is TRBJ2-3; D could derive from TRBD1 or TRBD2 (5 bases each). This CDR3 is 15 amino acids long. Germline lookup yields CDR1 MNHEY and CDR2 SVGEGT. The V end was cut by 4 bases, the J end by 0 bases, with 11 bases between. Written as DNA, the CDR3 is TGTGCCAGCAGTTTGGTGGGGGTTAGCACAGATACGCAGTATTTT. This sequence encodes CASSLVGVSTDTQYF.

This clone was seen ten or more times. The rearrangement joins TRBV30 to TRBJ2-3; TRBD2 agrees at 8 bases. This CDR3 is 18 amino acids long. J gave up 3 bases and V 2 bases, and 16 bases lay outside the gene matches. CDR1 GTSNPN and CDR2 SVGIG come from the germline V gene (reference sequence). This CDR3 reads CAWSYSFDSPGGTDTQYF. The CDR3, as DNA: TGTGCCTGGAGTTATTCTTTCGACAGCCCGGGGGGGACAGATACGCAGTATTTT.

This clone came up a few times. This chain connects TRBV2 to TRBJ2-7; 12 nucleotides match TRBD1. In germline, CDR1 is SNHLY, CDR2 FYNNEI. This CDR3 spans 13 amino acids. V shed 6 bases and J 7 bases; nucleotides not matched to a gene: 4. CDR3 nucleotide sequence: TGTGCCAGCAGCGGGACAGGGGGCAGAGAGCAGTACTTC. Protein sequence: CASSGTGGREQYF.

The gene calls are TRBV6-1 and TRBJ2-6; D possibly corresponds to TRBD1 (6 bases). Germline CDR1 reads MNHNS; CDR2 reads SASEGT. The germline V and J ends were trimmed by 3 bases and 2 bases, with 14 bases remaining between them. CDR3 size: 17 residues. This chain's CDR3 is CASSDRQQGAGANVLTF. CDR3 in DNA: TGTGCCAGCAGTGATCGCCAACAGGGTGCTGGGGCCAACGTCCTGACTTTC.

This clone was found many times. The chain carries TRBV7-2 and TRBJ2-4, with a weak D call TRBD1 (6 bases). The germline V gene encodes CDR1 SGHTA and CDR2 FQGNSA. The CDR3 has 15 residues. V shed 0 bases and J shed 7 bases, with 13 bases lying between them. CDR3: CASSLAGQGTNIQYF. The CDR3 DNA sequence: TGTGCCAGCAGCTTAGCGGGGCAGGGGACGAACATTCAGTACTTC.

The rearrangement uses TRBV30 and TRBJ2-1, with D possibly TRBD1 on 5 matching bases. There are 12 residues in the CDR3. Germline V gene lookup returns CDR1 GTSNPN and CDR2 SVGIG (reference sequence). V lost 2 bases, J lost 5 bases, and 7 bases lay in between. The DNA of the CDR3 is TGTGCCTGGAGTTACAGGCACAATGAGCAGTTCTTC. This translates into CAWSYRHNEQFF.

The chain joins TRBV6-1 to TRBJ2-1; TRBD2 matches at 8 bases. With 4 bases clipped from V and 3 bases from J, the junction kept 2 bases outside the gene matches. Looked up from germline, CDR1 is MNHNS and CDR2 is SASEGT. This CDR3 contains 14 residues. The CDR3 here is CASSVSGIYNEQFF. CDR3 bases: TGTGCCAGCAGTGTTAGCGGGATCTACAATGAGCAGTTCTTC.

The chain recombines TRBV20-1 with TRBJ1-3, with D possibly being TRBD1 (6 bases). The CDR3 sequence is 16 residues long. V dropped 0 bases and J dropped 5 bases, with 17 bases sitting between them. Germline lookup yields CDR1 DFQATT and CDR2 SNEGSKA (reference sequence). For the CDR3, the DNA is TGCAGTGCTAGAGATCGGGGGACACCCGGGAGAAACACCATATATTTT. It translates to CSARDRGTPGRNTIYF.

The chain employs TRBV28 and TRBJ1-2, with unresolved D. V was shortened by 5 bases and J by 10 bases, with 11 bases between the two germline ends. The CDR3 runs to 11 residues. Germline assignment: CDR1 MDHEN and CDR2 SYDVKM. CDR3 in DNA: TGTGCCAGCAGTCTTTTGGCTGTCTACACCTTC. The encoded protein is CASSLLAVYTF.

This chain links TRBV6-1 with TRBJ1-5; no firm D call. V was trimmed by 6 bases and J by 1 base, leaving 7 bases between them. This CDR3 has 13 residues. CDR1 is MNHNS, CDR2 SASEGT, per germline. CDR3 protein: CASSLRSNQPQHF. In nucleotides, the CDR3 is TGTGCCAGCAGCCTACGGAGCAATCAGCCCCAGCATTTT.

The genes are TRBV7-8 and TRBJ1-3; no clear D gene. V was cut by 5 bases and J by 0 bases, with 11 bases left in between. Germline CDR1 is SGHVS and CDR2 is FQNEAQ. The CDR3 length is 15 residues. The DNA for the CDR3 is TGTGCCAGCAGCCCAGTTGAGAGCTCTGGAAACACCATATATTTT. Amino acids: CASSPVESSGNTIYF.